Ten or more counts support the clone carrying this TCR beta chain. The antigen remains undetermined. The source of the sample is a study of early T cells in non-severe SARS-CoV-2 infection. Whole-study results and caveats: Anti-spike CD8 responses were favored by VDJdb matching, which missed private and CD4 specificities.

Researchers tagged individual cDNA molecules with unique molecular identifiers. TCRdb processed the 5' RACE reads anew with MiXCR; each CDR3 protein has one entry. The table records roughly 31,000 distinct CDR3 sequences, about 4.6% of them present only once. The V gene end was trimmed by 4 bases and the J gene end by 7 bases; junction bases not matched to a gene: 5. The CDR3 sequence is 13 residues long. Looked up from germline, CDR1 is LGHDT and CDR2 is YNNKEL (reference sequence). This clonotype was obtained from an adult who was a healthcare worker with PCR-confirmed SARS-CoV-2 infection or an uninfected control (not recorded which). Sequenced material: whole blood. The V and J genes are TRBV3-1 and TRBJ2-7; the match to TRBD1 covers 9 bases. The CDR3 is CASSRDRVGEQYF. For the CDR3, the DNA is TGTGCCAGCAGCCGGGACAGGGTGGGGGAGCAGTACTTC.